This TCR beta chain was documented in a study of blood T cell repertoires in COVID-19. The CDR3 has 16 residues. Germline loops: CDR1 MNHNS, CDR2 SASEGT. Generated by immunoSEQ multiplex PCR, the TCRdb table keeps only in-frame clones and is missing some. The sample lists about 350,000 clones, approximately 89% occurring once. Comments on this clone: A read error may produce the germline difference seen at one junction end.

The rearrangement links TRBV6-1 to TRBJ1-1, with 8 bases matching TRBD1. Sequencing was performed on peripheral blood. The clonotype comes from a woman aged 60-70 years with COVID-19, enrolled during active disease. DNA for the CDR3: TGTGCCAGCAGTGAAATACGGGAGAGACAGGGGCCCTCAAAGATCTTT. The encoded protein is CASSEIRERQGPSKIF.